This is a list of T cell receptor beta chains from one sample in a study of T cell responses to AZD1222 COVID-19 vaccine. The table came from immunoSEQ multiplex PCR; TCRdb's copy has only in-frame clones and leaves some out. This table holds 75,000 to 90,000 clones, approximately 85% found once. The material was peripheral blood, obtained 28 days after the second AZD1222 dose. The receptors originated from an adult who received the AZD1222 COVID-19 vaccine. CDR3s leave out the opening cysteine and the closing phenylalanine or tryptophan. A row's size may be missing; if present it is once, few, many or a size class.

once,TRBV9,ASSATGGDTIY
.,TRBV30,AWSPSGTGAYEQY
once,TRBV9,ASSALGENNSPLH
once,TRBV28,ASSNPWGASEAF
.,TRBV2,ASSPARSRNYGYT
.,TRBV28,ASSFFQGEEGYT
.,TRBV25-1,ATRGTTVYEQY
.,TRBV20-1,SASWLAGVYEQY
.,TRBV5-6,ASSGGTGLAKNIQY
.,TRBV7-2,ASSTRRATGEAF
.,TRBV29-1,SVEDERETSYEQY
.,TRBV5-4,ASSRDTTGELF
.,TRBV7-9,ASSLVAGGPDTQY
.,TRBV27,ASSSLAGDEQY
.,TRBV4-2,ASSLAGSSYEQY
medium-sized,TRBV6-4,ASSDGGDTEAF
.,TRBV24-1,ATSDFRRGSMNTEAF
.,TRBV6-1,ASSEGLDPGELF
once,TRBV15,ATSSGQESATNEKLF
.,TRBV7-2,ASSPIQTGFNYGYT
.,TRBV7-9,ASSVGMNTEAF
.,TRBV18,ASSPSRGDEKLF
few,TRBV4-2,ASSQEGRDRRDEQY
.,TRBV7-9,ASSALQGGSSPLH
.,TRBV10-1,ASSRDRGSTDTQY
once,TRBV29-1,SVAARQGYEQY
.,TRBV18,ASSPGSGRANEQF
.,TRBV11-2,ASSFGSLYNNEQF
.,TRBV9,ASSDPLQGPNEKLF
.,TRBV27,ASSLGTGHYGYT
.,TRBV11-2,ASSLSGFTGYEQY
.,TRBV28,ASTLVGAGSEKLF
.,TRBV9,ASSDGTGGYGYT
.,TRBV18,ASSPGTSGNTQY
few,TRBV5-1,ASSLEGGPYNEQF
.,TRBV28,ASGQGEGTEAF
.,TRBV6-1,ASSEEGFYHEQY
once,TRBV19,ASSMLFTTEAF
.,TRBV19,ASSIDAGSYEQY
.,TRBV3-1/TRBV3-2,ASSQDPSRRNSPLH
once,TRBV18,ASSPYSGRNTGELF
.,TRBV6-5,ASSQRQSTDTQY